This is a list of T cell receptor beta chains from one sample in a study of T cells expressing NK-cell markers. After re-calling the 5' RACE reads, TCRdb lists one entry per CDR3 protein, DNA absent. The sample has about 550,000 distinct CDR3 sequences. The specimen was blood T cells: a sorted CD56 or NKG2C T cell subset, CD4+ or CD8+ T cells, or bulk PBMC T cells (not recorded which). Every receptor here comes from a man aged 18 to 35 in good health. Both conserved end residues are part of each CDR3. Fields, in order: J gene, V gene, CDR3 protein.

j_call: TRBJ2-1; v_call: TRBV5-6; cdr3_aa: CASSLWGTAYNEQFF
j_call: TRBJ1-2; v_call: TRBV7-9; cdr3_aa: CASSLVQDMDYGYTF
j_call: TRBJ1-4; v_call: TRBV5-1; cdr3_aa: CASSGGPGGNEKLFF
j_call: TRBJ2-2; v_call: TRBV12-3/TRBV12-4; cdr3_aa: CASSYLSGKGGELFF
j_call: TRBJ1-5; v_call: TRBV2; cdr3_aa: CASSEDATWYRNQPQHF
j_call: TRBJ2-1; v_call: TRBV29-1; cdr3_aa: CSVSYGTSGSNEQFF
j_call: TRBJ1-6; v_call: TRBV5-6; cdr3_aa: CASSSRQGGSPLHF
j_call: TRBJ2-1; v_call: TRBV10-1; cdr3_aa: CASSRLAAYNEQFF
j_call: TRBJ2-2; v_call: TRBV12-3/TRBV12-4; cdr3_aa: CAIPYRGELFF
j_call: TRBJ2-2; v_call: TRBV29-1; cdr3_aa: CSVACLGLEKDFPKLNTGELFF
j_call: TRBJ2-1; v_call: TRBV29-1; cdr3_aa: CSVGLRSGRVEQFF
j_call: TRBJ1-1; v_call: TRBV30; cdr3_aa: CAWTRGHANTEAFF
j_call: TRBJ1-1; v_call: TRBV5-1; cdr3_aa: CASNTAQGNTEAFF
j_call: TRBJ2-3; v_call: TRBV24-1; cdr3_aa: CATSDLKRSTDTQYF
j_call: TRBJ1-2; v_call: TRBV25-1; cdr3_aa: CASSGRTGGYGYTF
j_call: TRBJ1-1; v_call: TRBV28; cdr3_aa: CASSLWQGATEAFF
j_call: TRBJ2-1; v_call: TRBV27; cdr3_aa: CASSPNGPYNEQFF
j_call: TRBJ1-6; v_call: TRBV20-1; cdr3_aa: CSARPRRNNSPLHF
j_call: TRBJ2-3; v_call: TRBV12-3/TRBV12-4; cdr3_aa: CASTISGREADTQYF
j_call: TRBJ2-4; v_call: TRBV12-3/TRBV12-4; cdr3_aa: CASRKGTGINIQYF
j_call: TRBJ2-1; v_call: TRBV7-2; cdr3_aa: CASNNSSRSGGKVEQFF
j_call: TRBJ2-1; v_call: TRBV12-3/TRBV12-4; cdr3_aa: CASTSYGTGKSNEQFF
j_call: TRBJ2-3; v_call: TRBV4-3; cdr3_aa: CASSQDPGSGLQDTQYF
j_call: TRBJ1-1; v_call: TRBV6-5; cdr3_aa: CASSRTGVGAFF
j_call: TRBJ2-1; v_call: TRBV29-1; cdr3_aa: CSARTVDNEQFF
j_call: TRBJ2-1; v_call: TRBV7-9; cdr3_aa: CASSLGPGRSYNEQFF
j_call: TRBJ2-7; v_call: TRBV20-1; cdr3_aa: CSAKAMGFHEQYF
j_call: TRBJ2-4; v_call: TRBV10-1; cdr3_aa: CASSDGGVNIQYF
j_call: TRBJ2-2; v_call: TRBV15; cdr3_aa: CATRPGSWTGELFF
j_call: TRBJ2-1; v_call: TRBV7-6; cdr3_aa: CASSETRVSYNEQFF
j_call: TRBJ2-7; v_call: TRBV10-3; cdr3_aa: CAISAHNRSSYEQYF
j_call: TRBJ2-7; v_call: TRBV29-1; cdr3_aa: CSVGVPGQGYSEQYF
j_call: TRBJ1-4; v_call: TRBV4-3; cdr3_aa: CASSQDPRIDEKLFF
j_call: TRBJ2-7; v_call: TRBV5-4; cdr3_aa: CASSLPGGVGEQYF
j_call: TRBJ1-1; v_call: TRBV29-1; cdr3_aa: CSVEPGQTEAFF
j_call: TRBJ1-1; v_call: TRBV15; cdr3_aa: CATSRDRLMNTEAFF
j_call: TRBJ2-1; v_call: TRBV12-3/TRBV12-4; cdr3_aa: CASSPGRTSGRYNEQFF
j_call: TRBJ2-5; v_call: TRBV27; cdr3_aa: CASSSPSRWLLGGETQYF
j_call: TRBJ2-1; v_call: TRBV5-6; cdr3_aa: CASTQRSYEQFF
j_call: TRBJ2-2; v_call: TRBV5-1; cdr3_aa: CAITAGAGELFF
j_call: TRBJ2-3; v_call: TRBV20-1; cdr3_aa: CSAYRFLSYYTDTQYF
j_call: TRBJ1-2; v_call: TRBV12-3/TRBV12-4; cdr3_aa: CASETGTGHGYTF
j_call: TRBJ2-1; v_call: TRBV25-1; cdr3_aa: CASTPGLRTEQFF
j_call: TRBJ2-7; v_call: TRBV28; cdr3_aa: CASRPPRQGLYEQYF